The 30 T cell receptor beta chains below come from one sample, sequenced in a study of T cell responses to AZD1222 COVID-19 vaccine. Generated by immunoSEQ multiplex PCR, the TCRdb table keeps only in-frame clones and is missing some. The data show more than 70,000 clones, 91% seen once. This sample comprised peripheral blood, obtained 28 days after the second AZD1222 dose. The receptor set was obtained from an adult who received the AZD1222 COVID-19 vaccine.

This chain joins TRBV28 and TRBJ2-5; D may be TRBD2 (5 bases). Deletions cut 5 bases from V and 2 bases from J, with 21 bases between. CDR1 is MDHEN and CDR2 is SYDVKM in the germline V gene. CDR3 length: 17 amino acids. CDR3 DNA: TGTGCCAGCAGTCCCCATGGGAGCTTTTCGCTACAAGAGACCCAGTACTTC. It specifies CASSPHGSFSLQETQYF.

V usage is TRBV18 and J usage is TRBJ2-5; the D gene could be TRBD1 or TRBD2 (5 bases each). The V end lost 3 bases, the J end lost 3 bases, and 14 bases lay between the germline ends. Per the germline V gene, CDR1 is KGHSH and CDR2 is LQKENI. The CDR3 is made up of 15 amino acids. In DNA form, the CDR3 reads TGTGCCAGCTCACCCAGGGACCCACCGAAAGAGACCCAGTACTTC. This sequence encodes CASSPRDPPKETQYF.

This sequence joins TRBV27 and TRBJ1-5; D remains unclear. The CDR3 is 15 residues long. V was pared by 0 bases and J by 3 bases, with 9 bases between. Looked up from germline, CDR1 is MNHEY and CDR2 is SMNVEV (reference sequence). CDR3 sequence reads: CASSLSTDLNQPQHF. The DNA for the CDR3 is TGTGCCAGCAGTTTATCAACAGACCTCAATCAGCCCCAGCATTTT.

This clone occurred a few times. The CDR3 region has the DNA TGTGCCAGTAGACCCAAAGGGACAGGAGGCGAAGCTTTCTTT. Amino acid sequence: CASRPKGTGGEAFF. V is TRBV19 and J is TRBJ1-1, with TRBD1 identical over 8 bases. The CDR3 is 14 residues long. V was clipped by 6 bases and J by 8 bases; unmatched bases: 11. CDR1 is LNHDA, CDR2 SQIVND, per germline (reference sequence).

This chain joins TRBV6-4 and TRBJ2-1; 10 bases agree with TRBD2. The germline V gene has CDR1 MRHNA and CDR2 SNTAGT. The J segment lost 3 bases and the V segment lost 3 bases, leaving 2 bases of the junction unmatched. The length of the CDR3 is 15 residues. The CDR3 here is CASSEGTSDYNEQFF. The CDR3 region has the DNA TGTGCCAGCAGTGAGGGGACTAGCGACTACAATGAGCAGTTCTTC.

The chain couples TRBV11-3 to TRBJ2-1, with 7 bases aligning to TRBD2. The CDR3 runs to 16 residues. V trimming: 5 bases; J trimming: 1 base; junction bases outside the gene matches: 8. Germline CDR1 and CDR2: SGHNT and YENEEA. CDR3 in DNA: TGTGCCAGCAGCAGGGAGGGGCAGGTTTCCTACAATGAGCAGTTCTTC. Its protein is CASSREGQVSYNEQFF.

The chain uses TRBV28 and TRBJ2-7; 14 bases fit TRBD2. In germline, CDR1 is MDHEN, CDR2 SYDVKM. CDR3 length: 20 residues. Trimming removed 5 bases from V and 0 bases from J; junction bases left unmatched: 15. Here the CDR3 reads CASSLNLGTSGSPSSYEQYF. The DNA of the CDR3 is TGTGCCAGCAGTCTAAACCTCGGGACTAGCGGGAGCCCGAGCTCCTACGAGCAGTACTTC.

This clone was observed once. The V and J genes are TRBV7-9 and TRBJ1-1; the D is unclear. CDR1 is SEHNR and CDR2 is FQNEAQ in the germline V gene (reference sequence). Trimming took 1 base from V and 7 from J, leaving 10 bases between them. The CDR3 loop spans 13 amino acids. The CDR3 sequence is CASSLGSVGEAFF. In nucleotides, the CDR3 is TGTGCCAGCAGCTTAGGTTCAGTGGGTGAAGCTTTCTTT.

The chain joins TRBV28 to TRBJ1-2, with D perhaps matching TRBD1 (5 bases). Trimming took off 1 base at V and 3 bases at J, with 9 bases between the two ends. The CDR3 length is 14 residues. In germline, CDR1 is MDHEN, CDR2 SYDVKM. The CDR3 nucleotides are TGTGCCAGCAGTTTATTGGGGACCGACTATGGCTACACCTTC. Amino acid sequence: CASSLLGTDYGYTF.

V usage is TRBV20-1 and J usage is TRBJ2-3; unclear D gene. This CDR3 is built from 14 residues. The germline V gene encodes CDR1 DFQATT and CDR2 SNEGSKA (reference sequence). V dropped 3 bases and J dropped 5 bases, with 15 bases sitting between them. Here the CDR3 reads CSASPPPRLDTQYF. The CDR3 bases are TGCAGTGCTAGTCCCCCACCACGCCTAGATACGCAGTATTTT.

The rearrangement links TRBV27 to TRBJ2-1; 16 bases fit TRBD2. Unmatched junction bases numbered 3, after V lost 5 bases and J lost 8 bases. CDR1 and CDR2 (germline): MNHEY, SMNVEV (reference sequence). This CDR3 has 15 amino acids. The CDR3 DNA reads TGTGCCAGCAGTCTAGGGACTAGCGGGAGGGATGAGCAGTTCTTC. This codes for CASSLGTSGRDEQFF.

The chain carries TRBV28 and TRBJ2-7, with a tentative D call TRBD2 (6 bases). Germline CDR1 reads MDHEN; CDR2 reads SYDVKM. V shed 5 bases and J shed 7 bases, with 18 bases lying between them. The CDR3 spans 14 residues. In DNA form, the CDR3 reads TGTGCCAGCAGTCTGCCCGGGAGCTTCAGGGAGCAGTACTTC. It yields the protein CASSLPGSFREQYF.

The chain joins TRBV7-2 to TRBJ2-7; D tentatively fits TRBD1 or TRBD2 (6 bases each). The V gene's germline CDR1 is SGHTA and CDR2 FQGNSA. Deletions cut 5 bases from V and 0 bases from J, with 14 bases between. The length of the CDR3 is 15 residues. The chain's CDR3 is CASSPGGTPSYEQYF. The CDR3 DNA sequence: TGTGCCAGCAGCCCCGGCGGGACACCCTCCTACGAGCAGTACTTC.

The V and J genes are TRBV4-1 and TRBJ2-3, with a possible D match to TRBD2 (5 bases). The CDR3 totals 16 residues. CDR1 MGHRA and CDR2 YSYEKL come from the germline V gene. Trimming cost V 1 base and J 2 bases, with 13 bases left between them. The chain's CDR3 is CASSQVPSSFTDTQYF. CDR3 nucleotide sequence: TGCGCCAGCAGCCAAGTGCCTAGCAGCTTCACAGATACGCAGTATTTT.

This chain links TRBV18 with TRBJ1-1, with D perhaps TRBD1 (5 bases). The length of the CDR3 is 15 residues. Trimming took off 3 bases at V and 4 bases at J, with 15 bases between the two ends. Looked up from germline, CDR1 is KGHSH and CDR2 is LQKENI. The CDR3 here is CASSPDPGWFTEAFF. In DNA form, the CDR3 reads TGTGCCAGCTCACCTGACCCAGGGTGGTTCACTGAAGCTTTCTTT. The complete variable domain, with remaining parts taken from reference TRBV18 and TRBJ1-1, reads NAGVMQNPRHLVRRRGQEARLRCSPMKGHSHVYWYRQLPEEGLKFMVYLQKENIIDESGMPKERFSAEFPKEGPSILRIQQVVRGDSAAYFCASSPDPGWFTEAFFGQGTRLTVV.

This chain links TRBV27 with TRBJ2-3; TRBD1 matches at 11 bases. After removal of 4 bases from V and 4 bases from J, the junction contained 7 bases not matched to a gene. Germline loops: CDR1 MNHEY, CDR2 SMNVEV (reference sequence). This CDR3 is 16 amino acids long. CDR3 residues: CASSYSDRGLADTQYF. In DNA form, the CDR3 reads TGTGCCAGCAGTTACTCGGACAGGGGGCTAGCAGATACGCAGTATTTT.

The chain links TRBV9 to TRBJ2-7; a weak D match, TRBD1 (6 bases). The CDR3 runs to 14 residues. V gave up 0 bases and J gave up 2 bases, with 9 bases separating them. Germline V CDR1 and CDR2: SGDLS, YYNGEE. The CDR3 DNA follows: TGTGCCAGCAGCGTAGACCAGGGGACCTACGAGCAGTACTTC. As protein: CASSVDQGTYEQYF.

The chain carries TRBV9 and TRBJ1-3; no clear D. Trimming took off 3 bases at V and 0 bases at J, with 7 bases between the two ends. This CDR3 has 14 residues. Germline V lookup: CDR1 SGDLS, CDR2 YYNGEE. Written as DNA, the CDR3 is TGTGCCAGCAGCGACGGGAACTCTGGAAACACCATATATTTT. It yields the protein CASSDGNSGNTIYF.

CDR3 in DNA: TGTGCCAGCAGTCCCCGGGACAGGGGAATGGAAAAACTGTTTTTT. Its protein product is CASSPRDRGMEKLFF. The chain links TRBV28 to TRBJ1-4, with 10 bases fitting TRBD1. CDR1 is MDHEN and CDR2 is SYDVKM in the germline V gene. The ends lost 5 bases at V and 8 bases at J; junction bases unmatched: 8. There are 15 residues in the CDR3.

J is TRBJ1-2 and V is TRBV5-4; perhaps TRBD1 as D (6 bases). Germline lookup yields CDR1 SGHNT and CDR2 YYREEE (reference sequence). Trimming cost V 3 bases and J 4 bases, with 22 bases left between them. This CDR3 spans 17 amino acids. CDR3 nucleotide sequence: TGTGCCAGCAGCTGGGCGGCGGGGGCGAAATCTTTCTATGGCTACACCTTC. Translating it yields CASSWAAGAKSFYGYTF. Full variable domain (missing parts from reference TRBV5-4 and TRBJ1-2): ETGVTQSPTHLIKTRGQQVTLRCSSQSGHNTVSWYQQALGQGPQFIFQYYREEENGRGNFPPRFSGLQFPNYSSELNVNALELDDSALYLCASSWAAGAKSFYGYTFGSGTRLTVV.

The chain links TRBV29-1 to TRBJ1-5, with 9 bases lining up with TRBD1. V was pared by 7 bases and J by 4 bases, with 5 bases of the junction left unmatched. Germline V gene sequence: CDR1 SQVTM, CDR2 ANQGSEA. The CDR3 is made up of 13 amino acids. The CDR3 spells CSAQGQGNQPQHF. CDR3 nucleotides: TGCAGCGCCCAAGGACAGGGGAATCAGCCCCAGCATTTT.

The V call is TRBV27, the J call TRBJ2-5, with D possibly being TRBD1 (6 bases). V was trimmed by 5 bases and J by 4 bases, leaving 17 bases between them. Germline V gene sequence: CDR1 MNHEY, CDR2 SMNVEV (reference sequence). The CDR3 totals 15 residues. The CDR3 sequence is CASSAEQGSGETQYF. In DNA, the CDR3 is TGTGCCAGCAGTGCCGAACAGGGTTCGGGAGAGACCCAGTACTTC.

The gene calls are TRBV28 and TRBJ2-1; 10 positions match TRBD2. This CDR3 spans 13 amino acids. CDR1 is MDHEN, CDR2 SYDVKM, per germline. Germline trimming cut 5 bases from V and 10 bases from J; bases unmatched to any gene: 5. The CDR3 loop reads CASSQAGGVEQFF. The CDR3 nucleotides are TGTGCCAGCAGTCAAGCGGGAGGGGTCGAGCAGTTCTTC.

The sample holds one count of this clone. The J gene is TRBJ2-4, the V gene TRBV6-5, with 9 bases matching TRBD1. The CDR3 is 15 residues long. With V trimmed by 6 bases and J by 3 bases, 6 bases remained unmatched. Per the germline V gene, CDR1 is MNHEY and CDR2 is SVGAGI. The CDR3 DNA sequence: TGTGCCAGCAGCCGGGACAGGGAAGTCAAAAACATTCAGTACTTC. Translating it yields CASSRDREVKNIQYF.

The V and J genes are TRBV7-2 and TRBJ2-7; D is unresolved. The CDR3 is 15 residues long. Trimming cost V 5 bases and J 7 bases, with 21 bases left between them. Germline CDR1 SGHTA, CDR2 FQGNSA. For the CDR3, the DNA is TGTGCCAGCAGCCTCCTGGCGGCAGCCCGTTTGGAGCAGTACTTC. It encodes CASSLLAAARLEQYF.

The chain links TRBV6-2 or TRBV6-3 to TRBJ2-7; tentative D call: TRBD2 (5 bases). This CDR3 has 15 residues. Trimming took off 0 bases at V and 5 bases at J, with 14 bases between the two ends. Germline CDR1 is MNHEY and CDR2 is SVGEGT. The CDR3 reads CASSYSAVPGNEQYF. DNA for the CDR3: TGTGCCAGCAGTTACTCGGCGGTCCCGGGGAACGAGCAGTACTTC.

The CDR3 reads CASSLGREKIVGKETQYF. CDR3 bases: TGTGCCAGCAGCTTAGGCCGCGAAAAAATCGTTGGAAAAGAGACCCAGTACTTC. The chain carries TRBV11-3 and TRBJ2-5; D remains ambiguous. The CDR3 has 18 amino acids. Germline V CDR1 and CDR2: SGHNT, YENEEA. V was pared by 1 base and J by 3 bases, with 21 bases between. Supplemented by reference TRBV11-3 and TRBJ2-5, the full variable domain reads EAGVVQSPRYKIIEKKQPVAFWCNPISGHNTLYWYLQNLGQGPELLIRYENEEAVDDSQLPKDRFSAERLKGVDSTLKIQPAELGDSAVYLCASSLGREKIVGKETQYFGPGTRLLVL.

The rearrangement uses TRBV19 and TRBJ2-3, with TRBD2 identical over 10 bases. The trim removed 3 bases at V and 4 bases at J, leaving 7 bases unmatched. Germline V gene lookup returns CDR1 LNHDA and CDR2 SQIVND (reference sequence). The CDR3 sequence is 16 residues long. In nucleotides, the CDR3 is TGTGCCAGTAGTATTGCTAGCGGGAGCGTGGCAGATACGCAGTATTTT. This sequence encodes CASSIASGSVADTQYF.

V and J are TRBV9 and TRBJ2-2; TRBD2 aligns across 10 bases. There are 17 residues in the CDR3. V lost 3 bases and J lost 4; bases outside the gene matches: 9. The V gene's germline CDR1 is SGDLS and CDR2 YYNGEE. CDR3 bases: TGTGCCAGCAGCGCAGAAGCGGGAGGGCTTGGCACCGGGGAGCTGTTTTTT. As protein: CASSAEAGGLGTGELFF.

This chain links TRBV30 with TRBJ2-7; 8 bases align to TRBD2. Germline CDR1 reads GTSNPN; CDR2 reads SVGIG (reference sequence). This CDR3 is 15 amino acids long. J gave up 2 bases and V 0 bases, and 6 bases lay outside the gene matches. CDR3 loop: CAWSVGAGAAYEQYF. In nucleotides, the CDR3 is TGTGCCTGGAGTGTCGGAGCGGGAGCCGCCTACGAGCAGTACTTC.